The 3 T cell receptor beta chains below all came from one sample that was sequenced in a study of blood T cell repertoires in COVID-19 (TCRdb year 2020). The library relied on the immunoSEQ multiplex PCR assay. Here the immuneACCESS table is served through TCRdb, limited to in-frame sequences with V and J called. Missing clones are a known gap in these copies; in checked studies unresolved V genes cover under half, and the rest lacks a known reason. For this sample the table gives roughly 70,000 clones, of which 70% to 80% were detected only once. The ten largest clonotypes hold around a fifth of the sample. Sample: peripheral blood. The receptors were gathered from a man in his sixties or seventies with acute or convalescent COVID-19.

This clone has more than one count but fewer than ten. The rearrangement links TRBV7-9 to TRBJ2-7; a weak D match, TRBD1 (7 bases). V dropped 6 bases and J dropped 7 bases, with 22 bases sitting between them. The germline CDR1 and CDR2 sequences are SEHNR and FQNEAQ (reference sequence). The CDR3 has 15 residues. The CDR3 DNA reads as TGTGCCAGCAGACCCCATCACAGGGGAGCGGGTGAGCAGTACTTC. Translated: CASRPHHRGAGEQYF.

This clone was picked up one time. The chain links TRBV28 to TRBJ2-7, with 12 bases matching TRBD1. Germline V gives CDR1 MDHEN, CDR2 SYDVKM. The CDR3 extends over 14 amino acids. The V and J ends lost 4 bases and 5 bases, in that order; junction bases with no gene match: 3. CDR3 in amino acids: CASSSGQGAHEQYF. CDR3 nucleotide sequence: TGTGCCAGCAGTTCGGGACAGGGGGCCCACGAGCAGTACTTC.

V and J are TRBV6-5 and TRBJ2-7; TRBD1 aligns across 8 bases. This CDR3 spans 14 amino acids. CDR1 is MNHEY and CDR2 is SVGAGI in the germline V gene. Trimming at V came to 6 bases and at J to 0 bases, leaving 4 bases not matched to a gene. The CDR3 DNA reads as TGTGCCAGCAGCAGGGACAGGTACTCCTACGAGCAGTACTTC. It codes for CASSRDRYSYEQYF.